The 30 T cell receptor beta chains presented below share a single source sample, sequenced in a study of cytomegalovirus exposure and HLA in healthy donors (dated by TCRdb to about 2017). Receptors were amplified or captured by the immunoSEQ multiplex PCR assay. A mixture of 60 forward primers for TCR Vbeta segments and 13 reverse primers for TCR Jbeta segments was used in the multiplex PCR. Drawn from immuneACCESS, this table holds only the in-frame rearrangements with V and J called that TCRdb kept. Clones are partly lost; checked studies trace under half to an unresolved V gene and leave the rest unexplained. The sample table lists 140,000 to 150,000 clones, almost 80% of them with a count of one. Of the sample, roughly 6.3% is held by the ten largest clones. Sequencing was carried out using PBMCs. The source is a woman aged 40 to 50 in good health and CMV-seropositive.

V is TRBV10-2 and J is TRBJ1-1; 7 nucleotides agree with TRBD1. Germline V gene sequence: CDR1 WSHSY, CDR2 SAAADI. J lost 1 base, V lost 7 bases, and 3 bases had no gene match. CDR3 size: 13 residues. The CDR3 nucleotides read TGCGCCAGCATGGGACAGACGAACACTGAAGCTTTCTTT. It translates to CASMGQTNTEAFF.

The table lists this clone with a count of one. CDR3 in DNA: TGTGCCAGCAGCCCCATTAACTTGAACACTGAAGCTTTCTTT. Translated, it gives CASSPINLNTEAFF. The rearrangement joins TRBV6-1 to TRBJ1-1, with D uncertain. This CDR3 spans 14 amino acids. With 6 bases removed from V and 0 bases from J, the gap between germline ends came to 11 bases. Germline V lookup: CDR1 MNHNS, CDR2 SASEGT.

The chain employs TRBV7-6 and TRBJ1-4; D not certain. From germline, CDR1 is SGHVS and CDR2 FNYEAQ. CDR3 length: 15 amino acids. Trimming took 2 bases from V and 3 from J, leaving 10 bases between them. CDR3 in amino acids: CASSLWADPNEKLFF. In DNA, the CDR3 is TGTGCCAGCAGCTTATGGGCAGATCCTAATGAAAAACTGTTTTTT.

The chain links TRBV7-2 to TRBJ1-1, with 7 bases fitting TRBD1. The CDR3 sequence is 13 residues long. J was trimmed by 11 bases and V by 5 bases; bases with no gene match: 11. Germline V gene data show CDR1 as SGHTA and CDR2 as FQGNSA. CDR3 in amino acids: CASSTMTGNRAFF. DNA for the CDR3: TGTGCCAGCAGCACGATGACAGGGAATAGGGCTTTCTTT. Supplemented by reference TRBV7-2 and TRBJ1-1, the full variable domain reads GAGVSQSPSNKVTEKGKDVELRCDPISGHTALYWYRQSLGQGLEFLIYFQGNSAPDKSGLPSDRFSAERTGGSVSTLTIQRTQQEDSAVYLCASSTMTGNRAFFGQGTRLTVV.

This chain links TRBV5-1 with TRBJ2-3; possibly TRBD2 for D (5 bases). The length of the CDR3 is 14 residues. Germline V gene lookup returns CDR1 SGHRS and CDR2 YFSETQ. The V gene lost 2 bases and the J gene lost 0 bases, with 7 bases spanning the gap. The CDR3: CASSFSDSTDTQYF. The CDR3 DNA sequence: TGCGCCAGCAGCTTTAGCGACAGCACAGATACGCAGTATTTT.

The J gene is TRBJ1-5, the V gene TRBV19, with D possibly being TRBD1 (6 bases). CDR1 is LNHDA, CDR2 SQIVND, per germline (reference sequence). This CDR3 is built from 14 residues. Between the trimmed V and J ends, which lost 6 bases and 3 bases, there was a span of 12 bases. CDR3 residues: CASSQGYYNQPQHF. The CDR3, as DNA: TGTGCCAGTAGCCAGGGGTATTACAATCAGCCCCAGCATTTT.

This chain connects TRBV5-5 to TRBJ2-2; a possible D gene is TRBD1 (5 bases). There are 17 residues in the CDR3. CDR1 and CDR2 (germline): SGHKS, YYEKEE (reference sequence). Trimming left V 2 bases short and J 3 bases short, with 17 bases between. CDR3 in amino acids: CASSFRFSTGDTGELFF. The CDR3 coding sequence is TGTGCCAGCAGCTTCAGGTTTAGTACAGGCGACACCGGGGAGCTGTTTTTT.

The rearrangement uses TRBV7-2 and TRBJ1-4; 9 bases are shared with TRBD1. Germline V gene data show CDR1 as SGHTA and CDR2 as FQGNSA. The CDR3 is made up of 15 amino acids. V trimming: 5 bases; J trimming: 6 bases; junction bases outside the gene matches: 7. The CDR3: CASSLNRGRDEKLFF. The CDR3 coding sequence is TGTGCCAGCAGCCTAAACAGGGGGCGGGATGAAAAACTGTTTTTT.

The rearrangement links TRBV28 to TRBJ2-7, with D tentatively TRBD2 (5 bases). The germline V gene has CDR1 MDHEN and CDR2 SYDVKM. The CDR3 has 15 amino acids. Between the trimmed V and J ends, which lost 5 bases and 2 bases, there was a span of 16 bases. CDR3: CASSPTGLATYEQYF. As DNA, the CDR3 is TGTGCCAGCAGTCCGACCGGACTGGCAACCTACGAGCAGTACTTC.

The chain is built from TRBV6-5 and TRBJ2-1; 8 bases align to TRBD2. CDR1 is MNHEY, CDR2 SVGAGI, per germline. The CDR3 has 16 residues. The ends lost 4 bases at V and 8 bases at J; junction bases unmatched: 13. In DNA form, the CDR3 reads TGTGCCAGCAGTTCCCCCATGGGCGGGGGGAGCTATGAGCAGTTCTTC. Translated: CASSSPMGGGSYEQFF.

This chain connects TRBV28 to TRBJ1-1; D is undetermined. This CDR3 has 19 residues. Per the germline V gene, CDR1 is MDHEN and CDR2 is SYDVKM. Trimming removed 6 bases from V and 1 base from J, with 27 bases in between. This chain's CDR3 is CASRPALGGKVNTNTEAFF. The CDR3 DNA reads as TGTGCCAGCAGACCAGCGCTGGGAGGGAAGGTGAACACGAACACTGAAGCTTTCTTT.

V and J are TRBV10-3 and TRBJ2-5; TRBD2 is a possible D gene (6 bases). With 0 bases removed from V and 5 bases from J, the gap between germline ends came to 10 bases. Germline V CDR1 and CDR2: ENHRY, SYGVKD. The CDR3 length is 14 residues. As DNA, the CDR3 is TGTGCCATCAGTGAGTCGGTGGGAGGTGAGACCCAGTACTTC. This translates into CAISESVGGETQYF.

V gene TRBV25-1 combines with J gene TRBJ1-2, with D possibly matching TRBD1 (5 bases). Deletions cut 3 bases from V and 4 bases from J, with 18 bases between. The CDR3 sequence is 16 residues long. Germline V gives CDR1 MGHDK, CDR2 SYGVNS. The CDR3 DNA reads TGTGCCAGCAGTGATTCCGGGGCCCGGCGGGGCTATGGCTACACCTTC. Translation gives CASSDSGARRGYGYTF.

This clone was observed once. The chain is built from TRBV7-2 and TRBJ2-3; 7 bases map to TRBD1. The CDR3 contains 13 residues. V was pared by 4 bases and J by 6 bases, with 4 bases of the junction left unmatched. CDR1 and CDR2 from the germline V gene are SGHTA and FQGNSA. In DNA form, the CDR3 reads TGTGCCAGCAGCTCCTACAGGGGTGATACGCAGTATTTT. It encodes CASSSYRGDTQYF.

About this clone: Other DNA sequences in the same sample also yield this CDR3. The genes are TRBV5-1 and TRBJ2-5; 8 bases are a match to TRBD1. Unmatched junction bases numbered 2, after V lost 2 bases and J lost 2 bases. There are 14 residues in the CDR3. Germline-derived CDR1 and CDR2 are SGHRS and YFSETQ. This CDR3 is CASSFGQGQETQYF. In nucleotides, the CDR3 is TGCGCCAGCAGCTTCGGACAGGGACAAGAGACCCAGTACTTC.

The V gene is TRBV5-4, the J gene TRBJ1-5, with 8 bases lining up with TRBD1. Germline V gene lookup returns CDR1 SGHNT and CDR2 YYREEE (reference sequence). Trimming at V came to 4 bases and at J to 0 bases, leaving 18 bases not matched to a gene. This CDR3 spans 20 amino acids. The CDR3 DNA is TGTGCCAGCAGCCCATCCAGGGGGCGTAGATACCCCTATAGCAATCAGCCCCAGCATTTT. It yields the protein CASSPSRGRRYPYSNQPQHF.

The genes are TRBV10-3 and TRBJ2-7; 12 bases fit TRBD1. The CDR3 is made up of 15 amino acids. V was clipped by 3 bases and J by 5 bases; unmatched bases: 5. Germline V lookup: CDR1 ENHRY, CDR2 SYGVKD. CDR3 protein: CAISDGTGGGDEQYF. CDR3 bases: TGTGCCATCAGTGATGGGACAGGGGGCGGCGACGAGCAGTACTTC.

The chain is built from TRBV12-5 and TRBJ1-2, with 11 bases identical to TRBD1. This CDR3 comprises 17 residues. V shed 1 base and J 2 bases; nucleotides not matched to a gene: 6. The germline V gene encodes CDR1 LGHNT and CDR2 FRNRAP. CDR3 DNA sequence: TGTGCTAGTGGTTTGGCCCTAAGGACAGGGGGCAACTATGGCTACACCTTC. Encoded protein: CASGLALRTGGNYGYTF.

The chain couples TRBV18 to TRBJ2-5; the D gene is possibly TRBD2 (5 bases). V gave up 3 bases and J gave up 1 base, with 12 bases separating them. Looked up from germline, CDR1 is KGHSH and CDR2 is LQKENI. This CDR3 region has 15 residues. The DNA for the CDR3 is TGTGCCAGCTCACCCCGGTCGGGGATCCAAGAGACCCAGTACTTC. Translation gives CASSPRSGIQETQYF.

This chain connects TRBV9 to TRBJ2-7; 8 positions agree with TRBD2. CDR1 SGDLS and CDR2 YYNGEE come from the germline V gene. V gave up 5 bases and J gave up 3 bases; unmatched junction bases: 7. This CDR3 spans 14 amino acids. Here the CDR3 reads CASSGGAGGYEQYF. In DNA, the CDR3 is TGTGCCAGCAGTGGGGGCGCGGGGGGCTACGAGCAGTACTTC.

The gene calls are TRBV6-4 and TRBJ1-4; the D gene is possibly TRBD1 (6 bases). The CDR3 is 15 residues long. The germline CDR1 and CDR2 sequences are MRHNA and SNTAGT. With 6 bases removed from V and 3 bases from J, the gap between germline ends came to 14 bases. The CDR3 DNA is TGTGCCAGCAGGGCTCAGGGGTCGGCTAATGAAAAACTGTTTTTT. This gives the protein CASRAQGSANEKLFF.

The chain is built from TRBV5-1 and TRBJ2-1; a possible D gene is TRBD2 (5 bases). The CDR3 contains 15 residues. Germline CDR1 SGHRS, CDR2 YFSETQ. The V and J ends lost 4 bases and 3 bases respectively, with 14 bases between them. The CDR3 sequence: CASSLNGEYYNEQFF. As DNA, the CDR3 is TGCGCCAGCAGCCTTAACGGGGAATACTACAATGAGCAGTTCTTC.

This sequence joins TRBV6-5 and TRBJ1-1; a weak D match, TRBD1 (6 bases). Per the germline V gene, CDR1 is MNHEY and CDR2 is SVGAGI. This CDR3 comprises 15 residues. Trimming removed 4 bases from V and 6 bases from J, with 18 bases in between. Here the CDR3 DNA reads TGTGCCAGCAGTTCAGGGGACACCGCGGAGGCTGAAGCTTTCTTT. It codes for CASSSGDTAEAEAFF.

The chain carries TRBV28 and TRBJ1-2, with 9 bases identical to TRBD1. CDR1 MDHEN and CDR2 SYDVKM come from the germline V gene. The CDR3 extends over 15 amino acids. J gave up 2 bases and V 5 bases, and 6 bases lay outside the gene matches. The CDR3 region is CASSPWTGENYGYTF. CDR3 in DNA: TGTGCCAGCAGTCCCTGGACAGGGGAGAACTATGGCTACACCTTC.

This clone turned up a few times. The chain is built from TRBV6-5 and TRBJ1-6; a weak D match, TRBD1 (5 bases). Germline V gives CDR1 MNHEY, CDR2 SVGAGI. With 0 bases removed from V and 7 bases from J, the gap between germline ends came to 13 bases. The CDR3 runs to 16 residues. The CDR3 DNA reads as TGTGCCAGCAGTTACTCGAGGACGGGGGTGAATTCACCCCTCCACTTT. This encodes CASSYSRTGVNSPLHF.

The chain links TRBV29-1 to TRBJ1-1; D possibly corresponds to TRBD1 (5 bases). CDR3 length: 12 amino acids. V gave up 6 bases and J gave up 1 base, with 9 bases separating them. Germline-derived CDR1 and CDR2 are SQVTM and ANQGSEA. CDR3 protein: CSVGGANTEAFF. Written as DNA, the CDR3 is TGCAGCGTCGGTGGGGCGAACACTGAAGCTTTCTTT.

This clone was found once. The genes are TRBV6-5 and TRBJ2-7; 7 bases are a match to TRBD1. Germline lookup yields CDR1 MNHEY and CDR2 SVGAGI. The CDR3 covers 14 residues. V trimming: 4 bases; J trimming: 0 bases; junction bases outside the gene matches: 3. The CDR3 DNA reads TGTGCCAGCAGTTGGACAGGAAACTCCTACGAGCAGTACTTC. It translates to CASSWTGNSYEQYF.

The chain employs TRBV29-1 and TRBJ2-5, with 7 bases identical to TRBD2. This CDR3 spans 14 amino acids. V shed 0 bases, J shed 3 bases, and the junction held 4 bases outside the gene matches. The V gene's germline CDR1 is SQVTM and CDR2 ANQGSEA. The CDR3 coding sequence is TGCAGCGTTGAAGATCTGGGAGGGAAAGAGACCCAGTACTTC. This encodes CSVEDLGGKETQYF.

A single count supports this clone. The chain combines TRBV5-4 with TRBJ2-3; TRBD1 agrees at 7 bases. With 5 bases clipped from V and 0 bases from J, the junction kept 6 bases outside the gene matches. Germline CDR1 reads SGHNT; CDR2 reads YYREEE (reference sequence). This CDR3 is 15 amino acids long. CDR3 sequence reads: CASRRDSLSTDTQYF. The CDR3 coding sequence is TGTGCCAGCAGACGGGACAGCCTTAGCACAGATACGCAGTATTTT. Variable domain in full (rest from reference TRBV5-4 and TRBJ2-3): ETGVTQSPTHLIKTRGQQVTLRCSSQSGHNTVSWYQQALGQGPQFIFQYYREEENGRGNFPPRFSGLQFPNYSSELNVNALELDDSALYLCASRRDSLSTDTQYFGPGTRLTVL.

CDR3 nucleotides: TGTGCCAGCAGTTCGGGACAGGGAAGACAGCCCCAGCATTTT. Translating it yields CASSSGQGRQPQHF. The rearrangement links TRBV27 to TRBJ1-5, with TRBD1 identical over 9 bases. V dropped 4 bases and J dropped 7; count of bases not matched to a gene: 5. CDR3 length: 14 amino acids. Germline V gene data show CDR1 as MNHEY and CDR2 as SMNVEV (reference sequence).